The T cell receptor beta chain described here comes from a study of blood T cells in healthy people across ages (dated by TCRdb to the mid-2010s). Study-wide context: Template switching captured roughly one uniquely barcoded TCR beta cDNA molecule per two T cells in model experiments. Age-related changes in TCR beta repertoire diversity were measured in the study by deep sequencing normalized with unique cDNA molecular identifiers. The donors were divided into four age groups: young (average roughly 17 years), middle-aged (approximately 39), aged (under 70) and long-lived (82). The study analyzed two additional independent replicas of 1 million unique cDNA reads from the same blood draw for two donors, one aged 18 to 29 and one aged 80 or older. The paper as a whole reports these results and caveats: The CMV infection status of donors was not known, potentially confounding age-related changes in expanded clonotypes. A strong correlation was found between observed TCR beta diversity and the percentage of naive T cells measured by flow cytometry. Total diversity estimates from one million sequenced T cells were considered lower bounds and underestimates. Compared with the aged group, more naive CD4+ T cells, fewer expanded clones and increased TCR diversity were shown by the long-lived group, suggesting age selection. Since profiling was done on bulk unsorted PBMCs, naive and antigen-experienced compartments could not be conclusively compared. Observed TCR beta diversity per million T cells fell roughly linearly with age, and a significant reduction was already apparent by age roughly 40.

On this clonotype: There is no known antigen for this receptor. Base-call qualities are not available, and no considerably larger clone is one nucleotide away.

The 39 donors, aged 6 to 90 years, were systemically healthy Caucasian individuals from Russia. Each donor gave about 10 milliliters of peripheral blood, drawn into EDTA-treated Vacutainer tubes. PBMCs were isolated by Ficoll-Paque density-gradient centrifugation, with at least 7 million obtained per sample. Trizol reagent was used to extract total RNA from PBMCs, with at least 5 micrograms per sample. The percentages of naive CD45RAhigh/CD27high T cells were determined by flow cytometry on a PBMC aliquot from every donor. Compared with germline, V lacks 1 base and J lacks 8 bases; bases without a gene match: 14. The CDR3 spans 17 residues, from the cysteine through the phenylalanine. Only CDR3 DNA is held: 51 bases, read in frame from base 1. CDR1 SGHTA and CDR2 FQGTGA are derived from the germline V gene. Receptors were amplified or captured by 5' RACE. The data were produced on an Illumina HiSeq 2500. The second PCR ran for roughly 6 to 11 cycles and used a J-beta primer mix along with a sample-barcoded 5' primer. A template-switch 5' adaptor carrying 12 random nucleotides introduced a unique molecular identifier onto each TCR beta cDNA molecule. Each sample yielded at least 3 million CDR3-containing paired-end reads. First-strand cDNA synthesis was performed from all RNA using the Mint cDNA synthesis kit, with priming by a TRBC-specific oligonucleotide. After uracil-DNA glycosylase treatment, a first 18-cycle PCR used universal primers M1SS and BC2_uni_R on all cDNA. Processing in the source paper ran as follows. For normalization, 1 million high-quality reads, each with a distinct molecular identifier, were randomly selected from each sample. Reads with shared molecular identifiers were discarded instead of being binned into consensus sequences. MiTCR, set to a Q25 quality threshold and the strictest error-elimination algorithm, was used for CDR3 identification, clonotype clustering and error correction. A nonparametric unseen species model with Euler transformation was used to estimate lower-bound total TCR beta diversity. The public reads were reanalyzed by TCRdb: fastp trimming at Q25, MiXCR alignment, in-frame beta chains only. Here each entry gathers all rows of one CDR3 protein and keeps the most common genes and DNA. TCRdb, not the authors, supplied the V and J calls. The sample table lists just under 550,000 distinct CDR3 sequences, around 24% of them with a count of one. Approximately 10% of the sample is taken by the ten largest.

The sample was also linked to a second study, of T cells of mothers and their children. The second investigation adds: Donors were nine systemically healthy Caucasian individuals: three mothers and their six children. cDNA synthesis consumed the entire amount of extracted RNA, loaded at approximately 1.6 ug RNA in each 15 ul reaction. Sample barcodes and 2-4 random nucleotides were added via the M1S primer in the second PCR. Over 8 million TCR beta CDR3 reads came from each mother, compared with millions of reads from each child. Thymic selection shapes the output of TCR recombination in a similar way in related and unrelated pairs, and inherited differences have a minor effect. Normalized repertoire overlap was always found to be slightly, but never significantly, higher in related mother-child pairs than in unrelated mother-child pairs. Persistent microchimeric T cell clones were not detected, at a sensitivity of around 100 clones per million clonotypes. To look for features that set related mother-child pairs apart from unrelated individuals, the researchers ran deep NGS to compare the TCR beta repertoires of mothers and children. On average, the children were approximately 11 +/- 4 years old, while the mothers were about 38 +/- 4 years old. After adapter ligation with NEBNext reagents, the libraries were sequenced on Illumina HiSeq 2000 with 100+100 nt paired-end reads. To avoid cross-contamination, the mother libraries and the child libraries were prepared a month apart and sequenced in separate runs. For each donor, between about 500,000 and 2,000,000 distinct TCR beta clonotypes were identified. Naive TCR beta clonotypes were estimated from low-frequency clonotypes matched to each donor's FACS-determined naive share, without sorting.

Material: blood. In this chain, TRBV7-3 is recombined with TRBJ2-1; 7 junctional bases match TRBD2. The receptor comes from a boy under 18 in good health. The nucleotide sequence reads TGTGCCAGCAGCTTAAGACGGACTAGGATTGGTTTGGATGAGCAGTTCTTC. Its translation reads: CASSLRRTRIGLDEQFF.